The source of this T cell receptor beta chain is a study of control samples from healthy donors and cancer patients. TCRdb's copy holds only in-frame clones and misses some; the assay was immunoSEQ multiplex PCR. The sample holds about 44,000 clones, 87% seen once. This CDR3 region has 15 residues. V gave up 5 bases and J gave up 4 bases; unmatched junction bases: 7. Germline loops: CDR1 SGHNT, CDR2 YENEEA. Sequenced input: PBMCs. This chain uses TRBV11-3 with TRBJ2-1; 8 nucleotides agree with TRBD2. This TCR was recovered from a woman aged 60-70 years with lung cancer. The CDR3 nucleotides read TGTGCCAGCAGCCCCAGGGCTAGCGGGTACAATGAGCAGTTCTTC. Its protein is CASSPRASGYNEQFF.